The clone carrying this T cell receptor (beta chain) was seen more than once but under ten times. What it binds is unknown. Each CDR3 protein is one row after TCRdb ran MiXCR on the RT-PCR reads. The table lists hundreds of thousands of distinct CDR3 sequences, roughly 22% of them singletons. The record originates from a study of response to subunit inactivated influenza vaccine. Study-wide points: After each seasonal influenza vaccination, few new T cells are recruited, the authors suggested.

This clonotype was obtained from a man aged 50 to 69 who received an inactivated influenza vaccine. The specimen comprised PBMCs from blood, sampled approximately 22 months after vaccination.

The chain's CDR3 is CASSPVDSYDSNQPQHF. CDR3 coding DNA: TGTGCCAGCAGCCCCGTGGACAGTTACGATAGCAATCAGCCCCAGCATTTT. V usage is TRBV6-2 or TRBV6-3 and J usage is TRBJ1-5; a possible D gene is TRBD1 (6 bases). The CDR3 covers 17 residues. Trimming took off 6 bases at V and 0 bases at J, with 18 bases between the two ends. Germline CDR1 MNHEY, CDR2 SVGEGT.